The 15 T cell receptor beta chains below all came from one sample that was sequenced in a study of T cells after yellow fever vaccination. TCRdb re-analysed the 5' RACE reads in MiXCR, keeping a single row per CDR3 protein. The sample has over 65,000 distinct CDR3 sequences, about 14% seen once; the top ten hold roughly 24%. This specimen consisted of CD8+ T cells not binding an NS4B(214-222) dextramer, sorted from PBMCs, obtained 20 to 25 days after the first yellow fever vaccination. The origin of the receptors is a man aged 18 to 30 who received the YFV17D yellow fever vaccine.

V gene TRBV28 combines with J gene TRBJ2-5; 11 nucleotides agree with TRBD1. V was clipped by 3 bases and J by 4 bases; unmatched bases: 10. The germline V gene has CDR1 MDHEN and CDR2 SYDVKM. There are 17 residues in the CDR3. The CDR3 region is CASSFRPGQGAAETQYF. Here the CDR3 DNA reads TGTGCCAGCAGTTTTCGCCCAGGACAGGGGGCTGCAGAGACCCAGTACTTC. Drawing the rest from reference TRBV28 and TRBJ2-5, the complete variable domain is DVKVTQSSRYLVKRTGEKVFLECVQDMDHENMFWYRQDPGLGLRLIYFSYDVKMKEKGDIPEGYSVSREKKERFSLILESASTNQTSMYLCASSFRPGQGAAETQYFGPGTRLLVL.

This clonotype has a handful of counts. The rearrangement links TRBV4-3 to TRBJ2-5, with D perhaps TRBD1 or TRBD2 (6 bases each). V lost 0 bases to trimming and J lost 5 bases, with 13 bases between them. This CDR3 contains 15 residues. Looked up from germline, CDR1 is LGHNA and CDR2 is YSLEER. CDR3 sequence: CASSQDRGPWETQYF. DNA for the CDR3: TGCGCCAGCAGCCAAGACCGGGGGCCGTGGGAGACCCAGTACTTC.

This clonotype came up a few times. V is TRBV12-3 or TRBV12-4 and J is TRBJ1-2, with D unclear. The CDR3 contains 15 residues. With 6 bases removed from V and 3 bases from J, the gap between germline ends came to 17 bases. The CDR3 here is CASRSGHSLYYGYTF. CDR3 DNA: TGTGCCAGCAGATCCGGGCATAGCCTCTACTATGGCTACACCTTC.

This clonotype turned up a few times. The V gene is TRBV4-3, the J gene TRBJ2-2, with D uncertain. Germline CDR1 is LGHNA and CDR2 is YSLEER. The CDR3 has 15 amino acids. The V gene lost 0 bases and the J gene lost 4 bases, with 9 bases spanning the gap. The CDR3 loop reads CASSQELVGTGELFF. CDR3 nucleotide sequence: TGCGCCAGCAGCCAAGAGCTGGTCGGCACCGGGGAGCTGTTTTTT.

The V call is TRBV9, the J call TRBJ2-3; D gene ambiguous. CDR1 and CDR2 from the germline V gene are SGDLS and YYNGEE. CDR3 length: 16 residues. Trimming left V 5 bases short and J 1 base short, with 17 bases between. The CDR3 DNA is TGTGCCAGCAGTCTCAGAGCGACCCGCGGCACAGATACGCAGTATTTT. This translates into CASSLRATRGTDTQYF.

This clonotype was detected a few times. The CDR3 region is CASKPGQETYEQYV. The DNA for the CDR3 is TGTGCCAGCAAACCGGGACAGGAGACCTACGAGCAGTACGTC. The chain couples TRBV27 to TRBJ2-7; 8 bases agree with TRBD1. Germline CDR1 MNHEY, CDR2 SMNVEV (reference sequence). The CDR3 loop spans 14 amino acids. Unmatched junction bases numbered 7, after V lost 7 bases and J lost 2 bases.

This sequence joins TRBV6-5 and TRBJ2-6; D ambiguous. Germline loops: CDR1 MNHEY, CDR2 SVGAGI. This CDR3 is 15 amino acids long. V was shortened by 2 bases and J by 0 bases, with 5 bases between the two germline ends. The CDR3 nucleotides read TGTGCCAGCAGTTACCGGAGCTCTGGGGCCAACGTCCTGACTTTC. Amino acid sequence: CASSYRSSGANVLTF.

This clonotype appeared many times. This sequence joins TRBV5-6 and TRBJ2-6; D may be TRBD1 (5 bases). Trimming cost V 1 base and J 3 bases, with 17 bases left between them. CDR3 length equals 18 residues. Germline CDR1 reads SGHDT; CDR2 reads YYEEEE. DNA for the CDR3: TGTGCCAGCAGCTTGCTAGGCAGGGTGGGAATTGGGGCCAACGTCCTGACTTTC. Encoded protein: CASSLLGRVGIGANVLTF.

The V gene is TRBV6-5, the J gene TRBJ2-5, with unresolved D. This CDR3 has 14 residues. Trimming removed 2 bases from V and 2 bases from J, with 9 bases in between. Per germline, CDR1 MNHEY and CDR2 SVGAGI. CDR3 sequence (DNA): TGTGCCAGCAGTTACACCCCCCGACAAGAGACCCAGTACTTC. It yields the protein CASSYTPRQETQYF.

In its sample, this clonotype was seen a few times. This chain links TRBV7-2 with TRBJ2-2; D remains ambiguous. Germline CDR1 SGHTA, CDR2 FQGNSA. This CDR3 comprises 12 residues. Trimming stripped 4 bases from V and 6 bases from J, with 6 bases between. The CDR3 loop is CASSWPPGELFF. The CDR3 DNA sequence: TGTGCCAGCAGCTGGCCACCCGGGGAGCTGTTTTTT. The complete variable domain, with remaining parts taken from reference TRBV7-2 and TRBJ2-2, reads GAGVSQSPSNKVTEKGKDVELRCDPISGHTALYWYRQSLGQGLEFLIYFQGNSAPDKSGLPSDRFSAERTGGSVSTLTIQRTQQEDSAVYLCASSWPPGELFFGEGSRLTVL.

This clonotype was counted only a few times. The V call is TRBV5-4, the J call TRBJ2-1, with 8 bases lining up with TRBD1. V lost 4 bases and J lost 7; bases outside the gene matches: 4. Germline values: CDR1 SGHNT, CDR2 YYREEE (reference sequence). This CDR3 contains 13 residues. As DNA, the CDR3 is TGTGCCAGCAGCCCCCAGGGGGCTAATGAGCAGTTCTTC. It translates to CASSPQGANEQFF.

CDR3: CASSPRDRDSKNIQYF. Here the CDR3 DNA reads TGCGCCAGCAGCCCCCGGGACAGGGATTCCAAAAACATTCAGTACTTC. The chain joins TRBV4-1 to TRBJ2-4; TRBD1 agrees at 9 bases. V shed 4 bases, J shed 2 bases, and the junction held 6 bases outside the gene matches. There are 16 residues in the CDR3. Germline CDR1 MGHRA, CDR2 YSYEKL.

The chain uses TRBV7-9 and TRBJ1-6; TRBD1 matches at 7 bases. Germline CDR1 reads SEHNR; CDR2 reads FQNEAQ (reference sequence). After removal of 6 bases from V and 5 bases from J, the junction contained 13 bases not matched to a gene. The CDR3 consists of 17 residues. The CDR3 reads CASSSTRQGLDNSPLHF. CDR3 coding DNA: TGTGCCAGCAGTTCTACGCGACAGGGTCTCGATAATTCACCCCTCCACTTT.

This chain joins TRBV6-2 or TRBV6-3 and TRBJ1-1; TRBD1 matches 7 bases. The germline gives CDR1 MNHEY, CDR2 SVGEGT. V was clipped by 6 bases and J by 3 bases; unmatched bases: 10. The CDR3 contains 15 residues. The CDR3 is CASSLDRNGYTEAFF. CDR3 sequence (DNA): TGTGCCAGCAGCCTGGACAGGAATGGGTACACTGAAGCTTTCTTT.

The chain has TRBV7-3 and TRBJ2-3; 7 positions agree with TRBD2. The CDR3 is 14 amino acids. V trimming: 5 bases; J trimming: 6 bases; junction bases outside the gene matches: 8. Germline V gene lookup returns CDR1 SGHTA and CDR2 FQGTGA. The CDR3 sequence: CASSRGGLADTQYF. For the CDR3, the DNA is TGTGCCAGCAGCCGCGGGGGACTCGCCGATACGCAGTATTTT. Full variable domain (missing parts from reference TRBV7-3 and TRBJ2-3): GAGVSQTPSNKVTEKGKYVELRCDPISGHTALYWYRQSLGQGPEFLIYFQGTGAADDSGLPNDRFFAVRPEGSVSTLKIQRTERGDSAVYLCASSRGGLADTQYFGPGTRLTVL.